A selection of T cell receptor beta chains follows, all from one sample in a study of blood T cell repertoires in COVID-19. Method: immunoSEQ multiplex PCR; TCRdb's copy keeps in-frame clones and lacks some. This table holds 65,000 to 75,000 clones, about 80% found once. Material for sequencing was peripheral blood. These TCRs come from a man older than 75 with acute or convalescent COVID-19. The CDR3 runs from the conserved cysteine through the conserved F or W. Fields, in order: V gene, CDR3 length, D gene, clone size, J gene, CDR3 protein, CDR3 DNA. The D gene is left open where the match is weak. Only part of the rows carry a size: once, few, many, or a class if the clone is expanded.

>TRBV5-4|15|.|.|TRBJ2-7
CASSFGRDLPYEQYF
TGTGCCAGCAGCTTCGGGCGGGATCTACCCTACGAGCAGTACTTC
>TRBV29-1|12|TRBD2|.|TRBJ2-2
CSGTRNTGELFF
TGCAGCGGGACTAGAAACACCGGGGAGCTGTTTTTT
>TRBV28|16|.|.|TRBJ2-2
CASGEPWPANTGELFF
TGTGCCAGCGGGGAGCCGTGGCCCGCGAACACCGGGGAGCTGTTTTTT
>TRBV4-3|14|.|.|TRBJ2-1
CASSGGWGRNEQFF
TGCGCCAGCAGTGGCGGCTGGGGGCGAAATGAGCAGTTCTTC
>TRBV19|15|TRBD1|.|TRBJ1-5
CASSGQAFSNQPQHF
TGTGCCAGTAGTGGACAGGCTTTTAGCAATCAGCCCCAGCATTTT
>TRBV29-1|15|TRBD2|once|TRBJ2-1
CSVGISGSPYNEQFF
TGCAGCGTTGGAATTAGCGGGAGTCCCTACAATGAGCAGTTCTTC
>TRBV4-3|17|.|.|TRBJ1-3
CASSQDLQVITGNTIYF
TGCGCCAGCAGCCAAGATCTACAGGTGATCACTGGAAACACCATATATTTT
>TRBV7-9|13|TRBD1|.|TRBJ2-5
CALGQGAGETQYF
TGTGCCTTAGGGCAGGGGGCTGGAGAGACCCAGTACTTC
>TRBV28|19|.|.|TRBJ1-6
CASSFFAEVSTDYNSPLHF
TGTGCCAGCAGTTTTTTTGCGGAGGTCTCAACTGACTATAATTCACCCCTCCACTTT
>TRBV28|13|TRBD1|.|TRBJ1-4
CASLGQPNEKLFF
TGTGCCAGCTTGGGACAGCCGAATGAAAAACTGTTTTTT
>TRBV5-4|14|TRBD2|.|TRBJ2-7
CASSPSGRGYEQYF
TGTGCCAGCAGTCCTAGCGGGAGAGGGTACGAGCAGTACTTC
>TRBV19|15|.|.|TRBJ1-3
CASSTGILIGNTIYF
TGTGCCAGTAGTACTGGCATCTTGATCGGAAACACCATATATTTT
>TRBV5-4|15|.|.|TRBJ2-5
CASSSLGGFQETQYF
TGTGCCAGCAGCTCCTTAGGGGGTTTCCAAGAGACCCAGTACTTC
>TRBV11-3|17|TRBD1|.|TRBJ1-4
CASSYRGRRCWNEKLFF
TGTGCCAGCAGCTACAGGGGGCGCAGGTGTTGGAATGAAAAACTGTTTTTT
>TRBV19|14|.|.|TRBJ2-3
CASTKGQSADTQYF
TGTGCCAGTACCAAGGGGCAGTCGGCAGATACGCAGTATTTT
>TRBV3-1/TRBV3-2|17|TRBD1|few|TRBJ1-4
CASSSRDRGRSGEKLFF
TGTGCCAGCAGCTCCCGGGACAGGGGGCGGTCTGGGGAAAAACTGTTTTTT
>TRBV19|14|TRBD1|.|TRBJ2-5
CASSPKQGLQTQYF
TGTGCCAGTAGCCCAAAACAGGGGTTGCAGACCCAGTACTTC
>TRBV7-9|14|.|.|TRBJ2-7
CASSLSVVGGEQYF
TGTGCCAGCAGCTTAAGCGTCGTAGGGGGCGAGCAGTACTTC
>TRBV6-5|13|.|.|TRBJ1-1
CASSYAGHTEAFF
TGTGCCAGCAGTTACGCAGGCCACACTGAAGCTTTCTTT
>TRBV10-1|15|.|.|TRBJ2-2
CASSESRANTGELFF
TGCGCCAGCAGTGAGTCGCGAGCAAACACCGGGGAGCTGTTTTTT
>TRBV19|14|TRBD1|.|TRBJ2-1
CASSTGQGYNEQFF
TGTGCCAGTAGTACCGGACAGGGCTACAATGAGCAGTTCTTC
>TRBV9|14|TRBD1|.|TRBJ1-1
CASSSRQGDTEAFF
TGTGCCAGCAGCAGTAGACAGGGAGACACTGAAGCTTTCTTT
>TRBV5-4|17|.|.|TRBJ2-3
CASSLVLGGPSTDTQYF
TGTGCCAGCAGCTTGGTGTTGGGCGGGCCCAGCACAGATACGCAGTATTTT
>TRBV30|14|.|.|TRBJ1-1
CAWTRLTMNTEAFF
TGTGCCTGGACCCGACTGACTATGAACACTGAAGCTTTCTTT
>TRBV6-5|14|TRBD1|.|TRBJ1-5
CASSWTGSNQPQHF
TGTGCCAGCAGTTGGACAGGGAGCAATCAGCCCCAGCATTTT
>TRBV6-2/TRBV6-3|15|TRBD1|.|TRBJ1-2
CASSSTGASNYGYTF
TGTGCCAGCAGTTCTACAGGGGCTTCTAACTATGGCTACACCTTC
>TRBV15|15|TRBD1|.|TRBJ1-6
CATSREQGAVSPLHF
TGTGCCACCAGCAGAGAGCAGGGGGCAGTTTCACCCCTCCACTTT
>TRBV10-1|13|TRBD1|.|TRBJ2-1
CASSKTGNNEQFF
TGCGCCAGCAGTAAGACAGGGAACAATGAGCAGTTCTTC
>TRBV28|14|TRBD1|.|TRBJ2-7
CASRGDRGPYEQYF
TGTGCCAGCAGGGGGGACAGGGGCCCCTACGAGCAGTACTTC
>TRBV21-1|15|.|.|TRBJ2-7
CASSPPAGGNHEQYF
TGTGCCAGCAGTCCCCCCGCGGGGGGGAACCACGAGCAGTACTTC
>TRBV28|17|TRBD1|.|TRBJ1-6
CASSPRDREFMGSPLHF
TGTGCCAGCAGTCCCCGGGACAGGGAGTTCATGGGATCACCCCTCCACTTT
>TRBV18|13|.|.|TRBJ2-5
CASSPALAESQYF
TGTGCCAGCTCACCTGCGTTAGCGGAGAGTCAGTACTTC
>TRBV6-5|15|.|.|TRBJ2-1
CASIQPGHSYNEQFF
TGTGCCAGCATCCAACCGGGACACTCCTACAATGAGCAGTTCTTC
>TRBV9|16|TRBD1|.|TRBJ1-5
CASSAGTGNSNQPQHF
TGTGCCAGCAGCGCCGGGACAGGGAATAGCAATCAGCCCCAGCATTTT
>TRBV28|16|TRBD2|.|TRBJ2-3
CASSSGLADNTDTQYF
TGTGCCAGCAGTAGCGGACTAGCGGATAACACAGATACGCAGTATTTT
>TRBV11-2|17|.|.|TRBJ2-6
CASSLHQAGAGANVLTF
TGTGCCAGCAGCTTACATCAGGCGGGCGCTGGGGCCAACGTCCTGACTTTC
>TRBV4-2|16|.|.|TRBJ1-4
CASSQARGATNEKLFF
TGTGCCAGCAGCCAAGCCCGGGGAGCAACTAATGAAAAACTGTTTTTT
>TRBV21-1|17|.|.|TRBJ2-7
CASSDGLGGRTIYEQYF
TGTGCCAGCAGCGATGGCCTGGGAGGACGTACCATCTACGAGCAGTACTTC
>TRBV27|15|.|.|TRBJ1-2
CASSSTGPFYYGYTF
TGTGCCAGCAGTTCTACAGGGCCCTTTTATTATGGCTACACCTTC
>TRBV6-2/TRBV6-3|23|TRBD1|.|TRBJ2-6
CASSQKPGQGKTSGLSGANVLTF
TGTGCCAGCAGCCAGAAACCGGGACAGGGGAAAACTAGCGGTCTGTCTGGGGCCAACGTCCTGACTTTC
>TRBV28|16|.|.|TRBJ1-5
CASSLLGRQVSQPQHF
TGTGCCAGCAGTTTATTGGGGAGGCAGGTCAGTCAGCCCCAGCATTTT
>TRBV28|11|.|.|TRBJ1-2
CAITGSYGYTF
TGTGCCATCACAGGGAGCTATGGCTACACCTTC
>TRBV27|16|TRBD1|.|TRBJ1-6
CASSSGQETYNSPLHF
TGTGCCAGCAGTTCCGGACAGGAAACCTATAATTCACCCCTCCACTTT
>TRBV4-1|15|.|.|TRBJ1-2
CASSQDTAGSYGYTF
TGCGCCAGCAGCCAAGATACGGCTGGGAGCTATGGCTACACCTTC
>TRBV19|17|TRBD1|.|TRBJ1-4
CASSIGQGPTTNEKLFF
TGTGCCAGTAGTATAGGACAGGGGCCCACAACTAATGAAAAACTGTTTTTT
>TRBV5-6|17|.|.|TRBJ2-1
CASSLARGKGRINEQFF
TGTGCCAGCAGCTTGGCTAGGGGAAAAGGGAGGATCAATGAGCAGTTCTTC
>TRBV18|14|TRBD2|.|TRBJ2-1
CASSQASGDNEQFF
TGTGCCAGCTCACAGGCTAGCGGAGACAATGAGCAGTTCTTC
>TRBV9|15|.|.|TRBJ1-4
CASSVEGGLTEKLFF
TGTGCCAGCAGCGTAGAAGGGGGACTAACTGAAAAACTGTTTTTT
>TRBV19|13|.|.|TRBJ1-2
CASSITGDYGYTF
TGTGCCAGTAGTATTACGGGGGACTATGGCTACACCTTC
>TRBV4-2|15|.|.|TRBJ1-6
CASSQREGLNSPLHF
TGTGCCAGCAGCCAAAGGGAGGGACTTAATTCACCCCTCCACTTT
>TRBV28|16|.|.|TRBJ1-4
CASSLGGAGTNEKLFF
TGTGCCAGCAGTTTAGGGGGGGCCGGGACTAATGAAAAACTGTTTTTT
>TRBV7-8|14|TRBD1|.|TRBJ2-7
CASSFNRGEGEQYF
TGTGCCAGCAGCTTTAACAGGGGAGAGGGCGAGCAGTACTTC
>TRBV4-1|15|.|.|TRBJ2-7
CASSQEQSDSYEQYF
TGCGCCAGCAGCCAAGAACAGTCCGACTCCTACGAGCAGTACTTC
>TRBV7-9|15|TRBD1|.|TRBJ2-7
CASSFPGQGSYEQYF
TGTGCCAGCAGCTTCCCGGGACAGGGCTCCTACGAGCAGTACTTC
>TRBV5-1|15|.|.|TRBJ2-2
CASSLQGRRTGELFF
TGCGCCAGCAGCTTGCAGGGGCGGCGGACCGGGGAGCTGTTTTTT